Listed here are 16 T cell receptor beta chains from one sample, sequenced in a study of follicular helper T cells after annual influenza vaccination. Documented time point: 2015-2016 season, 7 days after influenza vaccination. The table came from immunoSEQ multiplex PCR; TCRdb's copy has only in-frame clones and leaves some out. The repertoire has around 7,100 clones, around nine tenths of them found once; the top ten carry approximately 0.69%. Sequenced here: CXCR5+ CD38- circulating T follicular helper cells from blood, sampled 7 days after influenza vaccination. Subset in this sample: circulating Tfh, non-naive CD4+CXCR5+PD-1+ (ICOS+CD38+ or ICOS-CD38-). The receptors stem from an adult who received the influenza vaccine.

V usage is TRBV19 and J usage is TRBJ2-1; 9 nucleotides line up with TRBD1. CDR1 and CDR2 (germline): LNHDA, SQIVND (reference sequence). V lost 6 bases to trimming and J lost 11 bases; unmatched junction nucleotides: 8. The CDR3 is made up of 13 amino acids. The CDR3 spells CASRQGAGNKQFF. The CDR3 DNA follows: TGTGCCAGTAGACAGGGGGCGGGAAATAAGCAGTTCTTC.

DNA of the CDR3: TGTGCCACCAGGGGACAGGGGGGATCCTACGAGCAGTACTTC. Amino acid sequence: CATRGQGGSYEQYF. V and J are TRBV15 and TRBJ2-7; 11 bases match TRBD1. With V trimmed by 6 bases and J by 1 base, 2 bases remained unmatched. This CDR3 region has 14 residues. CDR1 is LNHNV and CDR2 is YYDKDF in the germline V gene (reference sequence).

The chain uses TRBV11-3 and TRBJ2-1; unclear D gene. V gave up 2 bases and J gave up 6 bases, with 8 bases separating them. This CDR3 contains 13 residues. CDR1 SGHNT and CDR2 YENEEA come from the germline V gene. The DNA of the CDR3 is TGTGCCAGCAGCTTATCACGATCCAATGAGCAGTTCTTC. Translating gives CASSLSRSNEQFF.

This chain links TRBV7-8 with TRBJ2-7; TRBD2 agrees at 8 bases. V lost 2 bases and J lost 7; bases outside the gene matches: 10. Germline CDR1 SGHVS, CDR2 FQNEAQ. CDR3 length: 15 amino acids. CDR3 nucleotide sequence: TGTGCCAGCAGCTTACAAGCGGGGGAGTTTCGGGAGCAGTACTTC. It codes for CASSLQAGEFREQYF.

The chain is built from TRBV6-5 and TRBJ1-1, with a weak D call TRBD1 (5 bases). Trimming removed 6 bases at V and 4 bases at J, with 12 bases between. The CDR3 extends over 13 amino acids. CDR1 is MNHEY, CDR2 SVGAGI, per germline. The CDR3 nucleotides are TGTGCCAGCAGACTCAGGGAAGGCACTGAAGCTTTCTTT. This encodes CASRLREGTEAFF.

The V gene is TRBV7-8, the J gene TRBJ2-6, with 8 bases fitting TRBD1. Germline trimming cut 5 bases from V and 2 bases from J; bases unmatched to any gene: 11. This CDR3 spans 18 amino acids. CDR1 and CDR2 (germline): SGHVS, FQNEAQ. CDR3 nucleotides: TGTGCCAGCAGCCCCCTCCGGGACAGGCGAGCTGGGGCCAACGTCCTGACTTTC. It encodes CASSPLRDRRAGANVLTF.

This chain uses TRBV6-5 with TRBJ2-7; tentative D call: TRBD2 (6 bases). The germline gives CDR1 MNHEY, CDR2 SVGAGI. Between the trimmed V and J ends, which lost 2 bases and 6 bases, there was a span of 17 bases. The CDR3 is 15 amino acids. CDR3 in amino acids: CASSYARGTAGEQYF. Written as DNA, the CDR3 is TGTGCCAGCAGTTACGCCAGAGGGACTGCGGGCGAGCAGTACTTC.

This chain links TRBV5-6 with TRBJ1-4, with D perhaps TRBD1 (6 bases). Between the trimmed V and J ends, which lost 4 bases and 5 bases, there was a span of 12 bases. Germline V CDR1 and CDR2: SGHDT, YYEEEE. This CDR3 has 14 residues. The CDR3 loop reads CASSPWGGNEKLFF. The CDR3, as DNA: TGTGCCAGCAGCCCGTGGGGGGGCAATGAAAAACTGTTTTTT. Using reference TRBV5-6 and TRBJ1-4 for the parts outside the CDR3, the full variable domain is DAGVTQSPTHLIKTRGQQVTLRCSPKSGHDTVSWYQQALGQGPQFIFQYYEEEERQRGNFPDRFSGHQFPNYSSELNVNALLLGDSALYLCASSPWGGNEKLFFGSGTQLSVL.

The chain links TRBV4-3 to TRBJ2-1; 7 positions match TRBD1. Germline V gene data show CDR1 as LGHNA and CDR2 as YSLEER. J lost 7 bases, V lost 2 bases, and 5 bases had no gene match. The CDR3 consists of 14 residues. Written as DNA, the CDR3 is TGCGCCAGCAGCCAAATCAGGGGGTATAATGAGCAGTTCTTC. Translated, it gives CASSQIRGYNEQFF.

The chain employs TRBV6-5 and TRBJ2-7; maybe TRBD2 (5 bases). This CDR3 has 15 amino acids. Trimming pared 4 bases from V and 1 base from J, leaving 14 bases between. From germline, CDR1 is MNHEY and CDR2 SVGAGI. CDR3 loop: CASSLSTGISYEQYF. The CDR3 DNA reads TGTGCCAGCAGTTTGTCGACGGGGATATCCTACGAGCAGTACTTC.

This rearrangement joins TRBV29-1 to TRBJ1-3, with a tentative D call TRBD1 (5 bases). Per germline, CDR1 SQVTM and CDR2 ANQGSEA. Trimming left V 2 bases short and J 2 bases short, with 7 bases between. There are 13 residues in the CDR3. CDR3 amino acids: CSVEIGAGNTIYF. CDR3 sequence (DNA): TGCAGCGTTGAAATAGGGGCTGGAAACACCATATATTTT.

CDR3 region: CASSLAGTGYSYEQYF. CDR3 DNA sequence: TGCGCCAGCAGCTTGGCCGGGACAGGGTATTCCTACGAGCAGTACTTC. V usage is TRBV5-1 and J usage is TRBJ2-7; 9 bases align to TRBD1. The ends lost 0 bases at V and 1 base at J; junction bases unmatched: 5. Germline CDR1 SGHRS, CDR2 YFSETQ. The CDR3 runs 16 residues.

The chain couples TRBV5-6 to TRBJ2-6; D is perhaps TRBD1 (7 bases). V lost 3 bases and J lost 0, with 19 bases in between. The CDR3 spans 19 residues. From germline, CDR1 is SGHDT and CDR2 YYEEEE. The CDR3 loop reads CASSSQGGALLSGANVLTF. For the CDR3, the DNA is TGTGCCAGCAGCTCCCAGGGGGGAGCCCTCCTCTCTGGGGCCAACGTCCTGACTTTC. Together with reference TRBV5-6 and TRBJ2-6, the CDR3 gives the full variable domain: DAGVTQSPTHLIKTRGQQVTLRCSPKSGHDTVSWYQQALGQGPQFIFQYYEEEERQRGNFPDRFSGHQFPNYSSELNVNALLLGDSALYLCASSSQGGALLSGANVLTFGAGSRLTVL.

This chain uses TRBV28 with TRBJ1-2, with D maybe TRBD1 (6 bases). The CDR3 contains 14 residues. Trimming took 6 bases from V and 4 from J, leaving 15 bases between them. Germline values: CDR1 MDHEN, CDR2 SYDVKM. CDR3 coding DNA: TGTGCCAGCAGAACCCTACAGGGAGGCTATGGCTACACCTTC. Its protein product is CASRTLQGGYGYTF.

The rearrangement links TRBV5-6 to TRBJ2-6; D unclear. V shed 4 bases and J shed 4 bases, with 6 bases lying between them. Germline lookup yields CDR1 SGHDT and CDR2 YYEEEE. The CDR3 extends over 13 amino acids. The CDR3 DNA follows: TGTGCCAGCAGCAGACCGGGGGCCAACGTCCTGACTTTC. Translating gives CASSRPGANVLTF. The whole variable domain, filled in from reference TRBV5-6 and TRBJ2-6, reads DAGVTQSPTHLIKTRGQQVTLRCSPKSGHDTVSWYQQALGQGPQFIFQYYEEEERQRGNFPDRFSGHQFPNYSSELNVNALLLGDSALYLCASSRPGANVLTFGAGSRLTVL.

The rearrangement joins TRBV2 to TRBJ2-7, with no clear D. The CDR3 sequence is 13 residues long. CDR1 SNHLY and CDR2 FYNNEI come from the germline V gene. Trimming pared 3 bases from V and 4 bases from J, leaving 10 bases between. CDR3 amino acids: CASSDVVGYEQYF. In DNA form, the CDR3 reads TGTGCCAGCAGTGATGTAGTCGGGTACGAGCAGTACTTC.